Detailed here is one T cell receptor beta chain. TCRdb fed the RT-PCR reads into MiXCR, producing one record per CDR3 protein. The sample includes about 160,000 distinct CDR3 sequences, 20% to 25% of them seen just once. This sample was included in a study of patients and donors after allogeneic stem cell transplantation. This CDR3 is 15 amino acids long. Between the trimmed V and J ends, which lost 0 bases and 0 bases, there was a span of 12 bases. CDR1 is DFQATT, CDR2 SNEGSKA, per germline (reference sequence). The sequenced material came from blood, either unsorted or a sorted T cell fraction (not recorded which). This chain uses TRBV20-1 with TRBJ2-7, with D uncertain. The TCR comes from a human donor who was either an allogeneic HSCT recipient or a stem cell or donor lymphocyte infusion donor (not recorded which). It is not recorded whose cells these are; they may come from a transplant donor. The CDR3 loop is CSAREYGSSSYEQYF. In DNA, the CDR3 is TGCAGTGCTAGAGAGTACGGGTCTAGCTCCTACGAGCAGTACTTC.